These T cell receptor beta chains were read from a single sample in a study of blood T cells in healthy people across ages. TCRdb reprocessed the 5' RACE reads with MiXCR, giving one entry per CDR3 protein. This table holds around 700,000 distinct CDR3 sequences, 20% to 25% found once. These records were also assigned to another study, of T cells of mothers and their children.

The sequencing sample was made of blood. The receptor set was obtained from a boy aged 5-17 years in good health. Each CDR3 is given with its conserved first and last residue. A D gene is named only where the DNA matches it firmly. A clone size is listed for some rows: how often the clone was seen (once, few, many), or a class if it is expanded.

CDR3 DNA: TGCAGTGCTAGGCCGGGCCCCAACTACGAGCAGTACTTC; CDR3 protein: CSARPGPNYEQYF; clone size: -; J gene: TRBJ2-7; D gene: -; V gene: TRBV20-1
CDR3 DNA: TGTGCCAGCAGCTTAGAAGGTTTGGGACAGGGTGACACTGAAGCTTTCTTT; CDR3 protein: CASSLEGLGQGDTEAFF; clone size: -; J gene: TRBJ1-1; D gene: TRBD1; V gene: TRBV7-9
CDR3 DNA: TGTGCCAGCAGCCAAGCGCAGGACGTTAATGAAAAACTGTTTTTT; CDR3 protein: CASSQAQDVNEKLFF; clone size: few; J gene: TRBJ1-4; D gene: -; V gene: TRBV14
CDR3 DNA: TGCAGTGCTACCAGGGGGAGGGATCAGCCCCAGCATTTT; CDR3 protein: CSATRGRDQPQHF; clone size: once; J gene: TRBJ1-5; D gene: TRBD1; V gene: TRBV20-1
CDR3 DNA: TGTGCCACCAGCAGAGGGTTTCATGATGAAAAACTGTTTTTT; CDR3 protein: CATSRGFHDEKLFF; clone size: -; J gene: TRBJ1-4; D gene: -; V gene: TRBV15
CDR3 DNA: TGCAGTGCTAGACCGGGGGGAAGACAGGCTAATTCACCCCTCCACTTT; CDR3 protein: CSARPGGRQANSPLHF; clone size: few; J gene: TRBJ1-6; D gene: -; V gene: TRBV20-1
CDR3 DNA: TGCAGTGCTAGGGGACTAGCGGGGGGTGCCCTCTACGAGCAGTACTTC; CDR3 protein: CSARGLAGGALYEQYF; clone size: few; J gene: TRBJ2-7; D gene: TRBD2; V gene: TRBV20-1
CDR3 DNA: TGTGCCAGCAGCCGGGACTTAAGCTCCTACAATGAGCAGTTCTTC; CDR3 protein: CASSRDLSSYNEQFF; clone size: -; J gene: TRBJ2-1; D gene: -; V gene: TRBV7-2
CDR3 DNA: TGCAGTGCTAGCGAGCCTAGCGGAGGCAATGAGCAGTTCTTC; CDR3 protein: CSASEPSGGNEQFF; clone size: -; J gene: TRBJ2-1; D gene: TRBD2; V gene: TRBV20-1
CDR3 DNA: TGCAGTGCAGCGGCGGGGCCAGGGGAGCTGTTTTTT; CDR3 protein: CSAAAGPGELFF; clone size: -; J gene: TRBJ2-2; D gene: -; V gene: TRBV20-1
CDR3 DNA: TGTGCCAGCAACGCCGGGACTAGTACCGGGGAGCTGTTTTTT; CDR3 protein: CASNAGTSTGELFF; clone size: -; J gene: TRBJ2-2; D gene: TRBD2; V gene: TRBV2
CDR3 DNA: TGTGCCAGCAGCCGGGGACAGGGGAGGCATGAGCAGTTCTTC; CDR3 protein: CASSRGQGRHEQFF; clone size: few; J gene: TRBJ2-1; D gene: TRBD1; V gene: TRBV28
CDR3 DNA: TGCAGTGCCATCCGGTCCTGGGAAAACATTCAGTACTTC; CDR3 protein: CSAIRSWENIQYF; clone size: -; J gene: TRBJ2-4; D gene: -; V gene: TRBV20-1
CDR3 DNA: TGTGCCAGCAGCCCCGGCGGGGCTATGAACACTGAAGCTTTCTTT; CDR3 protein: CASSPGGAMNTEAFF; clone size: -; J gene: TRBJ1-1; D gene: -; V gene: TRBV6-5
CDR3 DNA: TGTGCCAGCAGCGCGGAGGCCCAAGAGACCCAGTACTTC; CDR3 protein: CASSAEAQETQYF; clone size: -; J gene: TRBJ2-5; D gene: -; V gene: TRBV7-9
CDR3 DNA: TGTGCCAGCTCACCTCAGGGAACGTCCTACGAGCAGTACTTC; CDR3 protein: CASSPQGTSYEQYF; clone size: -; J gene: TRBJ2-7; D gene: -; V gene: TRBV18
CDR3 DNA: TGTGCCAGCTCACCACCGGACGGTCCCTACGAGCAGTACTTC; CDR3 protein: CASSPPDGPYEQYF; clone size: -; J gene: TRBJ2-7; D gene: -; V gene: TRBV18
CDR3 DNA: TGTGCCAGCAGCTTAGTGGTGGACATCTACTACGAGCAGTACTTC; CDR3 protein: CASSLVVDIYYEQYF; clone size: few; J gene: TRBJ2-7; D gene: -; V gene: TRBV7-2
CDR3 DNA: TGTGCCAGCAGCAAAGTAATCGGGGCGCGGGAGACAGATACGCAGTATTTT; CDR3 protein: CASSKVIGARETDTQYF; clone size: few; J gene: TRBJ2-3; D gene: -; V gene: TRBV21-1
CDR3 DNA: TGCAGCGTGGGCCCCCGAGGGGGGGTATACGAGCAGTACTTC; CDR3 protein: CSVGPRGGVYEQYF; clone size: few; J gene: TRBJ2-7; D gene: -; V gene: TRBV29-1
CDR3 DNA: TGTGCCAGCAGTCCCGGGACAGGGAGCGCGAGTCAGCCCCAGCATTTT; CDR3 protein: CASSPGTGSASQPQHF; clone size: -; J gene: TRBJ1-5; D gene: TRBD1; V gene: TRBV12-3/TRBV12-4
CDR3 DNA: TGTGCCAGCAACTGGGGGGGGCCAGGGGAGACCCAGTACTTC; CDR3 protein: CASNWGGPGETQYF; clone size: -; J gene: TRBJ2-5; D gene: -; V gene: TRBV7-2
CDR3 DNA: TGCAGTGTCTTGACTAGCGGAGGATACAATGAGCAGTTCTTC; CDR3 protein: CSVLTSGGYNEQFF; clone size: few; J gene: TRBJ2-1; D gene: TRBD2; V gene: TRBV20-1
CDR3 DNA: TGTGCCAGCAGCTTAGCCAGGGACTACAATGAGCAGTTCTTC; CDR3 protein: CASSLARDYNEQFF; clone size: -; J gene: TRBJ2-1; D gene: -; V gene: TRBV7-6
CDR3 DNA: TGTGCCAGCAGCTTGACAGGGGGCGGCTACGAGCAGTACTTC; CDR3 protein: CASSLTGGGYEQYF; clone size: many; J gene: TRBJ2-7; D gene: TRBD1; V gene: TRBV13
CDR3 DNA: TGTGCCAGCAGCTTAATGGAAGCGGGGGGGGGAGAGACCCAGTACTTC; CDR3 protein: CASSLMEAGGGETQYF; clone size: few; J gene: TRBJ2-5; D gene: TRBD2; V gene: TRBV7-2
CDR3 DNA: TGTGCCAGCAGCCCGCCGGGATCGGAATATCCCCAGAACACTGAAGCTTTCTTT; CDR3 protein: CASSPPGSEYPQNTEAFF; clone size: few; J gene: TRBJ1-1; D gene: -; V gene: TRBV3-1
CDR3 DNA: TGCAGTGCTGTCCCCGCGAGCTCCTACGAGCAGTACTTC; CDR3 protein: CSAVPASSYEQYF; clone size: -; J gene: TRBJ2-7; D gene: -; V gene: TRBV20-1
CDR3 DNA: TGTGCCAGCAGGGGTTACACGGGCCGATACGAGCAGTACTTC; CDR3 protein: CASRGYTGRYEQYF; clone size: once; J gene: TRBJ2-7; D gene: -; V gene: TRBV3-1
CDR3 DNA: TGTGCCATCAGTGCCCAGGGTAGGGTCCCCGAGCAGTACTTC; CDR3 protein: CAISAQGRVPEQYF; clone size: many; J gene: TRBJ2-7; D gene: -; V gene: TRBV10-3
CDR3 DNA: TGTGCCAGCAGAGGGGATGGGGTTAGCGGTACGAGCTCCTACGAGCAGTACTTC; CDR3 protein: CASRGDGVSGTSSYEQYF; clone size: few; J gene: TRBJ2-7; D gene: -; V gene: TRBV7-9
CDR3 DNA: TGTGCCAGCAGCTTAAGGGGAGCAACATTCTCTGGGGCCAACGTCCTGACTTTC; CDR3 protein: CASSLRGATFSGANVLTF; clone size: few; J gene: TRBJ2-6; D gene: -; V gene: TRBV11-2
CDR3 DNA: TGTGCCAGCAGCCCTTGGGGGACAGGGGGGGATGAGCAGTTCTTC; CDR3 protein: CASSPWGTGGDEQFF; clone size: -; J gene: TRBJ2-1; D gene: TRBD1; V gene: TRBV3-1
CDR3 DNA: TGTGCCAGCAGTTACTCGATAGGGGATAACTATGGCTACACCTTC; CDR3 protein: CASSYSIGDNYGYTF; clone size: few; J gene: TRBJ1-2; D gene: -; V gene: TRBV6-5
CDR3 DNA: TGTGCCAGCAGTCACCCTAGCGGGAGATTCTACAATGAGCAGTTCTTC; CDR3 protein: CASSHPSGRFYNEQFF; clone size: -; J gene: TRBJ2-1; D gene: TRBD2; V gene: TRBV12-3/TRBV12-4
CDR3 DNA: TGTGCCAGCAGCTTAGTGAAGGATGGGGAGCAGTACTTC; CDR3 protein: CASSLVKDGEQYF; clone size: -; J gene: TRBJ2-7; D gene: -; V gene: TRBV7-9
CDR3 DNA: TGCGCCAGCAGCCTGATGAGCGGGAGCTCCTACAATGAGCAGTTCTTC; CDR3 protein: CASSLMSGSSYNEQFF; clone size: -; J gene: TRBJ2-1; D gene: TRBD2; V gene: TRBV5-1
CDR3 DNA: TGTGCCAGCAGGGCAGTTCCTTTGGGGGAGCGGTACTTC; CDR3 protein: CASRAVPLGERYF; clone size: -; J gene: TRBJ2-7; D gene: -; V gene: TRBV25-1
CDR3 DNA: TGCGCCAGCAGCCCTTTAGGGACTAGCGGGGGCAATGAGCAGTTCTTC; CDR3 protein: CASSPLGTSGGNEQFF; clone size: -; J gene: TRBJ2-1; D gene: TRBD2; V gene: TRBV4-3
CDR3 DNA: TGCACCGGTTGGGGGTTGGAAGAGACCCAGTACTTC; CDR3 protein: CTGWGLEETQYF; clone size: -; J gene: TRBJ2-5; D gene: -; V gene: TRBV29-1